One and the same sample provided the 11 T cell receptor beta chains below, sequenced in a study of cytomegalovirus exposure and HLA in healthy donors. Use of 60 Vbeta and 13 Jbeta primers characterized the PCR. The assay was immunoSEQ multiplex PCR, and TCRdb's table has in-frame clones only and misses some. The table has about 120,000 clones, roughly 83% seen once. The sequenced material came from PBMCs. These receptors were collected from a man aged 18 to 30 in good health and CMV-seropositive.

The gene calls are TRBV4-2 and TRBJ2-7; maybe TRBD2 (5 bases). Germline V gene lookup returns CDR1 LGHNA and CDR2 YNFKEQ. Trimming removed 4 bases from V and 1 base from J, with 23 bases in between. The CDR3 is made up of 18 amino acids. CDR3 coding DNA: TGTGCCAGCAGCCCACTTGGCCCGGGGTCCACCCAATCCTACGAGCAGTACTTC. Translated: CASSPLGPGSTQSYEQYF.

This chain links TRBV19 with TRBJ2-6, with TRBD2 as a possible D gene (5 bases). CDR1 and CDR2 (germline): LNHDA, SQIVND (reference sequence). V was clipped by 7 bases and J by 1 base, with 11 bases between them. The CDR3 is 15 amino acids. CDR3 sequence reads: CASKRSDSGANVLTF. Here the CDR3 DNA reads TGTGCCAGTAAACGTAGCGATTCTGGGGCCAACGTCCTGACTTTC.

The V call is TRBV13, the J call TRBJ1-1; D call uncertain. Deletions cut 6 bases from V and 2 bases from J, with 10 bases between. Per the germline V gene, CDR1 is PRHDT and CDR2 is FYEKMQ (reference sequence). The CDR3 consists of 13 residues. CDR3 sequence (DNA): TGTGCCAGCAGAATTACAGTTAACACTGAAGCTTTCTTT. Amino acids: CASRITVNTEAFF.

With regard to this clone: Sequence at one end of the junction differs from germline and may be a read error. This chain connects TRBV5-1 to TRBJ2-7; TRBD1 aligns across 7 bases. The CDR3 contains 14 residues. CDR1 and CDR2 (germline): SGHRS, YFSETQ. The CDR3 protein is CASSLYRGDYGQYF. The CDR3 DNA follows: TGCGCCAGCAGCTTGTACAGGGGCGACTACGGGCAGTACTTC. Using reference TRBV5-1 and TRBJ2-7 for the parts outside the CDR3, the full variable domain is KAGVTQTPRYLIKTRGQQVTLSCSPISGHRSVSWYQQTPGQGLQFLFEYFSETQRNKGNFPGRFSGRQFSNSRSEMNVSTLELGDSALYLCASSLYRGDYGQYFGPGTRLTVT.

The CDR3 DNA reads TGTGCCAGTGGCAGGGGTAAAGACTACGAGCAGTACTTC. It translates to CASGRGKDYEQYF. The V call is TRBV19, the J call TRBJ2-7; D perhaps matches TRBD1 (6 bases). The V end lost 8 bases, the J end lost 3 bases, and 14 bases lay between the germline ends. The CDR3 consists of 13 residues. The germline V gene has CDR1 LNHDA and CDR2 SQIVND (reference sequence).

The chain links TRBV5-4 to TRBJ2-1, with TRBD2 matching 10 bases. CDR3 length: 16 amino acids. Germline V gene data show CDR1 as SGHNT and CDR2 as YYREEE (reference sequence). Trimming cost V 3 bases and J 1 base; bases outside gene matches: 4. CDR3 nucleotide sequence: TGTGCCAGCAGCTCCCGACTAGCGGGTTCCTACAATGAGCAGTTCTTC. Residues: CASSSRLAGSYNEQFF.

The chain carries TRBV4-1 and TRBJ2-4, with D possibly TRBD1 on 6 matching bases. This CDR3 has 16 amino acids. Per the germline V gene, CDR1 is MGHRA and CDR2 is YSYEKL. V was clipped by 2 bases and J by 7 bases, with 18 bases between them. Here the CDR3 reads CASSQFGTSFGNIQYF. The DNA for the CDR3 is TGCGCCAGCAGCCAATTCGGGACATCTTTTGGGAACATTCAGTACTTC.

The V call is TRBV2, the J call TRBJ2-7; 8 nucleotides match TRBD2. Germline CDR1 SNHLY, CDR2 FYNNEI. The CDR3 contains 12 residues. V was pared by 6 bases and J by 2 bases, with 0 bases of the junction left unmatched. CDR3 bases: TGTGCCAGCAGCGGGGGGGCCTACGAGCAGTACTTC. Translation: CASSGGAYEQYF. The whole variable domain, remainder taken from reference TRBV2 and TRBJ2-7, is EPEVTQTPSHQVTQMGQEVILRCVPISNHLYFYWYRQILGQKVEFLVSFYNNEISEKSEIFDDQFSVERPDGSNFTLKIRSTKLEDSAMYFCASSGGAYEQYFGPGTRLTVT.

The rearrangement joins TRBV6-6 to TRBJ2-3, with 9 nucleotides matching TRBD1. CDR3 length: 16 amino acids. The trim removed 4 bases at V and 5 bases at J, leaving 10 bases unmatched. Germline V lookup: CDR1 MNHNY, CDR2 SVGAGI (reference sequence). DNA of the CDR3: TGTGCCAGCAGTTCCCCGGGACAGGGTATGGTAGATACGCAGTATTTT. It codes for CASSSPGQGMVDTQYF.

The V call is TRBV5-1, the J call TRBJ2-7; TRBD1 is a possible D gene (6 bases). The CDR3 has 14 amino acids. V lost 8 bases and J 6 bases, leaving 21 bases between the germline ends. The germline V gene encodes CDR1 SGHRS and CDR2 YFSETQ. CDR3 loop: CASRPGTTDLEQYF. The CDR3 region has the DNA TGCGCCAGTCGCCCCGGGACAACCGATCTCGAGCAGTACTTC.

This clone was seen a handful of times. V is TRBV6-1 and J is TRBJ1-1; tentative D call: TRBD1 (5 bases). The V end lost 5 bases, the J end lost 4 bases, and 14 bases lay between the germline ends. Germline loops: CDR1 MNHNS, CDR2 SASEGT. CDR3 length: 14 residues. The CDR3 loop reads CASSILQGGTEAFF. The CDR3 DNA is TGTGCCAGCAGTATTCTGCAGGGTGGCACTGAAGCTTTCTTT.